This T cell receptor beta chain was sequenced for a study of T cell responses to AZD1222 COVID-19 vaccine. Study-wide background: Second doses that came at about 4 or about 12 weeks were put together. Study observations and caveats: After two AZD1222 doses, spike-specific TCR breadth and depth rose versus day 0. Researchers report vaccine-associated CD4 TCRs spanning spike, with dominance at 160-218 and 743-854.

Remarks on this clone: Its antigen remains unidentified.

The assay was immunoSEQ multiplex PCR, and TCRdb's table has in-frame clones only and misses some. The table lists under 110,000 clones, approximately 86% of them singletons, with around 1.5% in the top ten. Germline CDR1 is MDHEN and CDR2 is SYDVKM. This CDR3 contains 14 residues. The V and J ends lost 3 bases and 0 bases respectively, with 3 bases between them. This sequence joins TRBV28 and TRBJ2-6; D remains unclear. This TCR was sampled from an adult in good health. Sequencing used peripheral blood, obtained on day 0 of AZD1222 vaccination. This CDR3 reads CASSFHSGANVLTF. For the CDR3, the DNA is TGTGCCAGCAGTTTCCACTCTGGGGCCAACGTCCTGACTTTC.